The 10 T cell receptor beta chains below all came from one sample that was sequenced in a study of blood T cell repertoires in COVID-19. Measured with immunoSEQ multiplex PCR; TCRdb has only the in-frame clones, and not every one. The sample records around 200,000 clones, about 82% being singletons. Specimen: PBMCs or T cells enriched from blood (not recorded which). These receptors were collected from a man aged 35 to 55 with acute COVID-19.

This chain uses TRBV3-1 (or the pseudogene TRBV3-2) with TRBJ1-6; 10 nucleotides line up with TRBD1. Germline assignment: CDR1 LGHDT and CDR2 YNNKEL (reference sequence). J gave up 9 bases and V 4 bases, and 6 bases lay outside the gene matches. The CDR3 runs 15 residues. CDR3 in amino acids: CASSPGQGLGSPLHF. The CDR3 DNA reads TGTGCCAGCAGCCCGGGACAGGGGCTGGGTTCACCCCTCCACTTT.

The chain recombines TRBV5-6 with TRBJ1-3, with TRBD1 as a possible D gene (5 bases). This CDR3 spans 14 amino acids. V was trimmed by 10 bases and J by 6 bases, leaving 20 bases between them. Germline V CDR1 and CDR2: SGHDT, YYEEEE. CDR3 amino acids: CAGQSWGDLNTIYF. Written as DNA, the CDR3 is TGTGCCGGCCAGTCGTGGGGCGACCTAAACACCATATATTTT.

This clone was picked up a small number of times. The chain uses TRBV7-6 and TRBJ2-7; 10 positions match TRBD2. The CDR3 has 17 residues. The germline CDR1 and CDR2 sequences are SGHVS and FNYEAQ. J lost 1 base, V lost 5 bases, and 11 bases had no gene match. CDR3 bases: TGTGCCAGCAGCGGGAGGGGGGCTAGCGGGAGTTCCTACGAGCAGTACTTC. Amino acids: CASSGRGASGSSYEQYF. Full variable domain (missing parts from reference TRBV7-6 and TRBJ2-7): GAGVSQSPRYKVTKRGQDVALRCDPISGHVSLYWYRQALGQGPEFLTYFNYEAQQDKSGLPNDRFSAERPEGSISTLTIQRTEQRDSAMYRCASSGRGASGSSYEQYFGPGTRLTVT.

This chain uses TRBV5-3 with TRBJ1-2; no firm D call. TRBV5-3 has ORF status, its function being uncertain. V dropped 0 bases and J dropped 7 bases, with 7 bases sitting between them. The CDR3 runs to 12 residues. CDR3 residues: CARSLGACGYTF. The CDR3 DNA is TGTGCCAGAAGCTTGGGGGCCTGTGGCTACACCTTC.

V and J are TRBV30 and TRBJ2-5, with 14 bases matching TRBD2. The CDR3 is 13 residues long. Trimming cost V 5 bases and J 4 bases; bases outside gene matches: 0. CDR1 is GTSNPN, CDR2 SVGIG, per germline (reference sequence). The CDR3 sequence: CAWGLAGGETQYF. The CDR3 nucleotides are TGTGCCTGGGGACTAGCGGGAGGAGAGACCCAGTACTTC.

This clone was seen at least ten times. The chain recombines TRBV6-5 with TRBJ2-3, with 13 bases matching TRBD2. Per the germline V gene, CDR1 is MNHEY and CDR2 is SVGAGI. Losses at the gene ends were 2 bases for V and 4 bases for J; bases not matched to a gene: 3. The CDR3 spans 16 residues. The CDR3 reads CASSYSGTSGADTQYF. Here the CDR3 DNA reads TGTGCCAGCAGTTACAGCGGGACTAGCGGGGCAGATACGCAGTATTTT.

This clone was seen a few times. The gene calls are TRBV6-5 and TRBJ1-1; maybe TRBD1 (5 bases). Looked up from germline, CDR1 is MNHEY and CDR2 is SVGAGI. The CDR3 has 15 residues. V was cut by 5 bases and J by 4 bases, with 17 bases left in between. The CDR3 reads CASSHQQGVGTEAFF. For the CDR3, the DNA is TGTGCCAGCAGTCACCAGCAGGGCGTTGGCACTGAAGCTTTCTTT.

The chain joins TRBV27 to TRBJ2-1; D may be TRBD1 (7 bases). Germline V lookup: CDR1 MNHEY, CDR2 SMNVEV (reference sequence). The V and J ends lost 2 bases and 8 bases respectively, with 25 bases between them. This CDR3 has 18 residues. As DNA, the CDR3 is TGTGCCAGCAGTTTAAGGAGGGGGCGGGACAACTTGGGGGATGAGCAGTTCTTC. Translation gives CASSLRRGRDNLGDEQFF.

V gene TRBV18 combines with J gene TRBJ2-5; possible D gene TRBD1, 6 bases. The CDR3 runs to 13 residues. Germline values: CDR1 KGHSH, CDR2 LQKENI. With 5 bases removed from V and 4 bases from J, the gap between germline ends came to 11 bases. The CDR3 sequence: CASSARGGETQYF. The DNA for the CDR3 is TGTGCCAGCTCAGCCAGGGGTGGAGAGACCCAGTACTTC.

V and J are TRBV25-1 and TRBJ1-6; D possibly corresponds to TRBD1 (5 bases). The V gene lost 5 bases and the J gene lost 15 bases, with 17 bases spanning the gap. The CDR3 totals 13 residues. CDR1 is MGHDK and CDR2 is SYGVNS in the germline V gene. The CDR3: CASSSHSPGLLHF. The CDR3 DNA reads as TGTGCCAGCAGTTCCCATTCCCCGGGACTCCTCCACTTT.